This T cell receptor beta chain was retrieved from a study of blood T cell repertoires in COVID-19. Study as a whole: T cells, B-cell-depleted T cells, or PBMCs provided the cDNA or gDNA that served as material.

The cohort comprised adults aged about 18 to 90 years residing in about two dozen US areas. The study assigned cohorts using participant-reported clinical history. Symptom resolution, clearance, or two negative PCRs marked donors in Cohort 3 as recovered. Losses at the gene ends were 4 bases for V and 3 bases for J; bases not matched to a gene: 7. The CDR3 has 15 amino acids. The germline gives CDR1 KGHDR, CDR2 SFDVKD. Libraries were prepared by immunoSEQ multiplex PCR; TCRdb keeps only in-frame clonotypes and omits some of them. The data hold roughly 290,000 clones, with approximately 85% observed a single time.

Sequenced material: PBMCs or T cells enriched from blood (not recorded which). This clonotype was sampled from a man aged 30 to 39 who had recovered from COVID-19. The chain couples TRBV24-1 to TRBJ1-1; 7 bases align to TRBD1. For the CDR3, the DNA is TGTGCCACCAGTGACTCTCGACAGGGAGACACTGAAGCTTTCTTT. Protein product: CATSDSRQGDTEAFF.